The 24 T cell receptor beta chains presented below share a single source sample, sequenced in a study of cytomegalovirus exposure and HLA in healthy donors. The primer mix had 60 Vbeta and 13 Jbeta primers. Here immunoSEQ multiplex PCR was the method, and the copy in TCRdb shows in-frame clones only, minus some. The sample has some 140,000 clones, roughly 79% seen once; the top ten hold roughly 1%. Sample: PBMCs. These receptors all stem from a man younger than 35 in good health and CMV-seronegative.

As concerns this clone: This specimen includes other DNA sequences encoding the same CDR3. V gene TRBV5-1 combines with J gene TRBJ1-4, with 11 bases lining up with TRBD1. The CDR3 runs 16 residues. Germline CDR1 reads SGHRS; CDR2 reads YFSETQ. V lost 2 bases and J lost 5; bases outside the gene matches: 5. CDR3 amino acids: CASSFGQGAANEKLFF. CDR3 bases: TGCGCCAGCAGCTTCGGACAGGGGGCTGCAAATGAAAAACTGTTTTTT.

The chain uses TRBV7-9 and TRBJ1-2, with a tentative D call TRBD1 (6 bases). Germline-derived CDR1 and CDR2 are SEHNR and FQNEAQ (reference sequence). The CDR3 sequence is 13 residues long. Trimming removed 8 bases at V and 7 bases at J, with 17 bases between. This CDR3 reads CASVRPGGSGYTF. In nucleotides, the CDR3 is TGTGCCAGCGTTCGTCCGGGGGGCTCTGGCTACACCTTC. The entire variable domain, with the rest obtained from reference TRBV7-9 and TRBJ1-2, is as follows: DTGVSQNPRHKITKRGQNVTFRCDPISEHNRLYWYRQTLGQGPEFLTYFQNEAQLEKSRLLSDRFSAERPKGSFSTLEIQRTEQGDSAMYLCASVRPGGSGYTFGSGTRLTVV.

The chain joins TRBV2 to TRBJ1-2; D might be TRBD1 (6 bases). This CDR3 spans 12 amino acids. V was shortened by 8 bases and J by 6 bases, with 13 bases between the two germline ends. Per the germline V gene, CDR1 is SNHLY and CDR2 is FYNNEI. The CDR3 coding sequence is TGTGCCAGCTCGTACCAGGGGAATGGCTACACCTTC. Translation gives CASSYQGNGYTF.

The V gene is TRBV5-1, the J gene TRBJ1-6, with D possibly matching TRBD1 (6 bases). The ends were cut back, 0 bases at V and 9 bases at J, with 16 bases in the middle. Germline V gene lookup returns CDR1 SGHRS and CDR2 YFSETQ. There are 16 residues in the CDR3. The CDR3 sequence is CASSLDGSGVGSPLHF. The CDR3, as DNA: TGCGCCAGCAGCTTGGACGGCTCAGGGGTGGGTTCACCCCTCCACTTT.

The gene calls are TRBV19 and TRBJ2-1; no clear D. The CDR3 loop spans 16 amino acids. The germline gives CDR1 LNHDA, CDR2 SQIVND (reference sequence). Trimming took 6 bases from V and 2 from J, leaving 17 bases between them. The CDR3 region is CASSRFALSAYNEQFF. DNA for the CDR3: TGTGCCAGTAGCCGATTTGCCCTATCGGCCTACAATGAGCAGTTCTTC.

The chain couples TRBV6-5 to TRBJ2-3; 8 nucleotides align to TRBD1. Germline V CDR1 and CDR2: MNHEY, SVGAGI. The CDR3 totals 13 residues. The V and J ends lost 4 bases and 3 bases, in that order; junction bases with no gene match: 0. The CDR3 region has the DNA TGTGCCAGCAGTTGGACAGGGACAGATACGCAGTATTTT. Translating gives CASSWTGTDTQYF.

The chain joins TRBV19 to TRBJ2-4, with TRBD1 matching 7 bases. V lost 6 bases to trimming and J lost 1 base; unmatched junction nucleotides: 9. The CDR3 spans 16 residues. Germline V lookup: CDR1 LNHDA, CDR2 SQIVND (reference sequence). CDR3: CASRPRQGVAKNIQYF. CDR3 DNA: TGTGCCAGTAGACCACGACAGGGAGTGGCCAAAAACATTCAGTACTTC.

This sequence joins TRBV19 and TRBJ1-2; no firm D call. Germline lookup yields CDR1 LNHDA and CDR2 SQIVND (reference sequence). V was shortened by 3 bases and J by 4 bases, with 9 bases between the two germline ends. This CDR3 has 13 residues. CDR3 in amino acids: CASSIDGLYGYTF. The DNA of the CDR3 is TGTGCCAGTAGTATCGATGGACTCTATGGCTACACCTTC.

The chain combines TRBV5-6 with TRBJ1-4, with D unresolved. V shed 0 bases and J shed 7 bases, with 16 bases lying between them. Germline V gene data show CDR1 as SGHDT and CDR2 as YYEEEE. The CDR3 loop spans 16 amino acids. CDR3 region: CASSLGAETPIEKLFF. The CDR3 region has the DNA TGTGCCAGCAGCTTGGGGGCTGAGACACCTATTGAAAAACTGTTTTTT.

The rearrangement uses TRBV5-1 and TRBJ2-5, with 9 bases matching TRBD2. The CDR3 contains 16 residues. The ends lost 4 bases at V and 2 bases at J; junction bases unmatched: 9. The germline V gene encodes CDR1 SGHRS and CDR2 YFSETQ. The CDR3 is CASSPRAGGNQETQYF. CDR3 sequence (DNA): TGCGCCAGCAGCCCGAGGGCGGGGGGGAATCAAGAGACCCAGTACTTC.

CDR3 in amino acids: CASSLGTGGYGYTF. The DNA for the CDR3 is TGCGCCAGCAGCTTGGGGACAGGGGGCTATGGCTACACCTTC. The V call is TRBV5-1, the J call TRBJ1-2; 10 positions match TRBD1. In germline, CDR1 is SGHRS, CDR2 YFSETQ. V shed 0 bases and J 4 bases; nucleotides not matched to a gene: 0. CDR3 size: 14 residues.

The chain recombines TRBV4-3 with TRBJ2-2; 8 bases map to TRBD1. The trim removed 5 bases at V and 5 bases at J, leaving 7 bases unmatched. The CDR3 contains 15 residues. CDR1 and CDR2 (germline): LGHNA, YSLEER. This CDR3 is CASSFRDRRTGELFF. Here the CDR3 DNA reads TGCGCCAGCAGCTTCCGGGACAGGAGGACCGGGGAGCTGTTTTTT.

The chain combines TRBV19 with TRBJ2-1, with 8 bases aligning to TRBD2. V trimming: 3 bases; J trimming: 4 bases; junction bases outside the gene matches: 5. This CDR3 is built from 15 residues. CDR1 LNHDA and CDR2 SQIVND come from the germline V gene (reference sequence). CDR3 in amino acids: CASSIPSGGYNEQFF. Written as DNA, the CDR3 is TGTGCCAGTAGTATCCCCAGCGGGGGTTACAATGAGCAGTTCTTC.

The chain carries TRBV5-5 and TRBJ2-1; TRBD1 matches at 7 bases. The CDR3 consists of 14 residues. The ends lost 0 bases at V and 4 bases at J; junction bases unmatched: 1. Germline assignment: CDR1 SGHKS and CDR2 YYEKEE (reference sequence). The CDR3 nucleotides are TGTGCCAGCAGCTTGGGACAGGGTTACAATGAGCAGTTCTTC. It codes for CASSLGQGYNEQFF.

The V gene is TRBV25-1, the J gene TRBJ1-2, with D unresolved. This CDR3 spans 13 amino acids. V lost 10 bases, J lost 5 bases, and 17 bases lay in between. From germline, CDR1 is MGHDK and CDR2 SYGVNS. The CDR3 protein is CATRGVDSYGYTF. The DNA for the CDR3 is TGTGCCACCCGGGGAGTTGACTCTTATGGCTACACCTTC.

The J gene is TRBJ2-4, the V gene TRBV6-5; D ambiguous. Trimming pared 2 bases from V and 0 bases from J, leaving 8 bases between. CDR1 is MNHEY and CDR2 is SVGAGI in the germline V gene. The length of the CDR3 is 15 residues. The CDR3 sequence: CASSYSELAKNIQYF. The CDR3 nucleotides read TGTGCCAGCAGTTACAGCGAGTTAGCCAAAAACATTCAGTACTTC.

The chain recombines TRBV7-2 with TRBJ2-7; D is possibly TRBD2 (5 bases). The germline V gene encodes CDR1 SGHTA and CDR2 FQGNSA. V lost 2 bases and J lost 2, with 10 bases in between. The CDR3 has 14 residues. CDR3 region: CASSLPGNPYEQYF. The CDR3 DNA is TGTGCCAGCAGCTTACCGGGGAACCCCTACGAGCAGTACTTC.

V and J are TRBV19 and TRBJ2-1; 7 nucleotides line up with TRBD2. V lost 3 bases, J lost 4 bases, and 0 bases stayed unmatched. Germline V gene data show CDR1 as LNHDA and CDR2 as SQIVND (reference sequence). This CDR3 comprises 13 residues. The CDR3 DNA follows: TGTGCCAGTAGTATGCGGGGGTACAATGAGCAGTTCTTC. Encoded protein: CASSMRGYNEQFF.

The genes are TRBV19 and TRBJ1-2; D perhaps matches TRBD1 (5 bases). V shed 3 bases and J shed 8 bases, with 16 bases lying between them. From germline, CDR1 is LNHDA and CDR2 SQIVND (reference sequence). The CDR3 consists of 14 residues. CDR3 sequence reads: CASSMIGGVPGYTF. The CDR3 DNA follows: TGTGCCAGTAGTATGATCGGAGGGGTTCCAGGCTACACCTTC.

CDR3 sequence: CASRADTPLEPQHF. The CDR3 DNA reads TGTGCCAGCAGGGCAGACACGCCCCTGGAGCCCCAGCATTTT. J is TRBJ1-5 and V is TRBV2, with D hard to call. Germline V lookup: CDR1 SNHLY, CDR2 FYNNEI. V dropped 6 bases and J dropped 8 bases, with 17 bases sitting between them. The CDR3 covers 14 residues.

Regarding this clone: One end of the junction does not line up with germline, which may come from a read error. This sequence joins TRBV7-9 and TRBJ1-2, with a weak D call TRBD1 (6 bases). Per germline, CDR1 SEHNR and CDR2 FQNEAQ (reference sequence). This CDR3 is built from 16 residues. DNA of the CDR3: TGTTCCAGCAGCTTGATGGTGGACAGTCGTCCTTATGGCTACACCTTC. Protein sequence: CSSSLMVDSRPYGYTF.

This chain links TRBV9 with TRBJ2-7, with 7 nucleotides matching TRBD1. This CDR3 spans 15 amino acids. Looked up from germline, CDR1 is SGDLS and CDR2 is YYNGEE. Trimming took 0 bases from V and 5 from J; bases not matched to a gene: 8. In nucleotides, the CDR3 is TGTGCCAGCAGCGTAGCTGAGACAGGGTTGAACGAGCAGTACTTC. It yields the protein CASSVAETGLNEQYF.

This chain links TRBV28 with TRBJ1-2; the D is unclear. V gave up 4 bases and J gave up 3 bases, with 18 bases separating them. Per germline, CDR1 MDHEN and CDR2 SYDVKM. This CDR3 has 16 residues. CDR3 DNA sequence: TGTGCCAGCAGTTCGGGCCGGGATGCCCAGGACTATGGCTACACCTTC. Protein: CASSSGRDAQDYGYTF.

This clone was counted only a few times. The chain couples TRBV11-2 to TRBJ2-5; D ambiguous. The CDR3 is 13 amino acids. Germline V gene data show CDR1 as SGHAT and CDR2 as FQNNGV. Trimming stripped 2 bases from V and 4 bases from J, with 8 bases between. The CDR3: CASSLPGIETQYF. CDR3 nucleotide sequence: TGTGCCAGCAGCTTACCGGGTATAGAGACCCAGTACTTC.